The rows below give T cell receptor beta chains drawn from one sample of a study of blood T cell repertoires in COVID-19. The assay was immunoSEQ multiplex PCR, and TCRdb's table has in-frame clones only and misses some. This table has about 150,000 clones, approximately 78% appearing once. The sample comprised peripheral blood. The source of these receptors is a human donor with acute or convalescent COVID-19. The donor label of this sample is uncertain. Each CDR3 is given with its conserved first and last residue. D genes are given only for firm matches. Some rows mark clone size as missing; the rest say once, few, many or name a class of expanded clone.

v_gene,d_gene,abundance,j_gene,CDR3aa,CDR3nt
TRBV9,.,.,TRBJ2-1,CASSPRQNPSFNEQFF,TGTGCCAGCAGCCCAAGACAGAACCCCTCTTTTAATGAGCAGTTCTTC
TRBV18,TRBD2,.,TRBJ2-3,CASSPPAAKRGGTDTQYF,TGTGCCAGCTCACCACCTGCGGCTAAGCGGGGGGGCACAGATACGCAGTATTTT
TRBV7-2,.,.,TRBJ1-5,CASSTRGSSSNQPQHF,TGTGCCAGCAGCACGCGGGGGAGTTCTAGCAATCAGCCCCAGCATTTT
TRBV5-1,.,.,TRBJ1-1,CASSLPAQNTEAFF,TGCGCCAGCAGCTTGCCCGCACAGAACACTGAAGCTTTCTTT
TRBV7-2,.,.,TRBJ2-3,CASSLSWRTDTQYF,TGTGCCAGCAGCTTATCGTGGAGAACAGATACGCAGTATTTT
TRBV6-5,.,.,TRBJ1-2,CASSYEANYGYTF,TGTGCCAGCAGTTACGAGGCCAACTATGGCTACACCTTC
TRBV5-1,TRBD1,.,TRBJ2-7,CASSLDGNRGNEQYF,TGCGCCAGCAGCTTAGATGGGAACAGGGGCAACGAGCAGTACTTC
TRBV3-1/TRBV3-2,.,few,TRBJ2-2,CASSQDYNTGELFF,TGTGCCAGCAGCCAAGATTATAACACCGGGGAGCTGTTTTTT
TRBV4-1,TRBD1,.,TRBJ2-7,CASSQYDRDYEQYF,TGCGCCAGCAGCCAGTACGACAGGGACTACGAGCAGTACTTC
TRBV7-2,.,.,TRBJ1-1,CASSLGQANTEAFF,TGTGCCAGCAGCTTAGGGCAGGCGAACACTGAAGCTTTCTTT
TRBV29-1,.,few,TRBJ2-3,CSVEDKDTQYF,TGCAGCGTTGAAGATAAAGATACGCAGTATTTT
TRBV6-6,.,.,TRBJ2-7,CASGVTVGHEQYF,TGTGCCAGCGGGGTGACAGTTGGCCACGAGCAGTACTTC
TRBV5-5,TRBD1,.,TRBJ2-1,CASSFETGVHNEQFF,TGTGCCAGCAGCTTTGAGACAGGGGTACACAATGAGCAGTTCTTC
TRBV7-9,TRBD1,.,TRBJ1-2,CASSWDSDYGYTF,TGTGCCAGCAGCTGGGACAGCGACTATGGCTACACCTTC
TRBV4-1,TRBD2,.,TRBJ2-5,CASSQDGPTSGGAGKTQYF,TGCGCCAGCAGCCAAGATGGGCCGACTAGCGGGGGGGCCGGGAAGACCCAGTACTTC
TRBV25-1,.,.,TRBJ2-5,CASSEFPAAQETQYF,TGTGCCAGCAGTGAATTTCCCGCAGCGCAAGAGACCCAGTACTTC
TRBV7-2,TRBD1,.,TRBJ1-2,CASSYIQGGGGYTF,TGTGCCAGCAGCTACATTCAGGGGGGTGGTGGCTACACCTTC
TRBV7-6,TRBD1,once,TRBJ1-5,CASSLGQGLSNQPQHF,TGTGCCAGCAGCTTAGGACAGGGACTTAGCAATCAGCCCCAGCATTTT
TRBV2,TRBD1,.,TRBJ1-3,CASSGDRISGNTIYF,TGTGCCAGCAGTGGGGACAGGATATCTGGAAACACCATATATTTT
TRBV3-1/TRBV3-2,.,.,TRBJ2-5,CASSGLQTQYF,TGTGCCAGCAGTGGGCTCCAGACCCAGTACTTC
TRBV7-2,.,.,TRBJ1-1,CASSLQGYTEAFF,TGTGCCAGCAGCTTACAGGGGTACACTGAAGCTTTCTTT
TRBV2,.,.,TRBJ1-1,CASRKQDMNTEAFF,TGTGCCAGCAGAAAACAGGATATGAACACTGAAGCTTTCTTT
TRBV9,TRBD1,.,TRBJ1-6,CASSPEGAANSPLHF,TGTGCCAGCAGCCCAGAGGGGGCGGCCAATTCACCCCTCCACTTT
TRBV21-1,.,.,TRBJ2-2,CASTPGGKGTGELFF,TGTGCCAGCACTCCGGGAGGGAAGGGCACCGGGGAGCTGTTTTTT
TRBV29-1,.,.,TRBJ1-5,CSVVRALGQPQHF,TGCAGCGTTGTTCGTGCCCTAGGACAGCCCCAGCATTTT
TRBV7-2,.,.,TRBJ2-2,CASSLVMAANTGELFF,TGTGCCAGCAGCTTAGTCATGGCCGCGAACACCGGGGAGCTGTTTTTT
TRBV30,.,.,TRBJ1-2,CAWSPTGFYGYTF,TGTGCCTGGAGCCCTACAGGATTCTATGGCTACACCTTC
TRBV3-1/TRBV3-2,.,.,TRBJ1-1,CASSQELLGTWLTEAFF,TGTGCCAGCAGCCAAGAATTACTCGGGACATGGCTCACTGAAGCTTTCTTT
TRBV10-3,TRBD2,few,TRBJ2-3,CAISVTAGEGTDTQYF,TGTGCCATCAGTGTAACAGCGGGGGAGGGCACAGATACGCAGTATTTT
TRBV30,.,.,TRBJ1-3,CAWNSGAGNTIYF,TGTGCCTGGAACTCGGGGGCTGGAAACACCATATATTTT
TRBV27,.,once,TRBJ2-3,CASSFLRAAGTDTQYF,TGTGCCAGCAGTTTTCTCAGGGCAGCTGGCACAGATACGCAGTATTTT
TRBV7-9,.,once,TRBJ2-4,CASSLVVGPRSFQYF,TGTGCCAGCAGCTTAGTGGTGGGCCCAAGGTCCTTTCAGTACTTC
TRBV27,.,few,TRBJ1-2,CASSLFSGVGDGYTF,TGTGCCAGCAGTTTGTTCTCGGGAGTTGGGGATGGCTACACCTTC
TRBV9,.,.,TRBJ1-1,CASSVAGNTEAFF,TGTGCCAGCAGCGTAGCGGGAAACACTGAAGCTTTCTTT
TRBV4-1,TRBD1,.,TRBJ1-5,CASSQEGTGANQPQHF,TGCGCCAGCAGCCAAGAAGGGACAGGGGCAAATCAGCCCCAGCATTTT
TRBV21-1,.,.,TRBJ1-2,CASSKEDRGLGYTF,TGTGCCAGCAGCAAAGAGGACAGGGGGCTCGGCTACACCTTC
TRBV4-1,TRBD1,.,TRBJ1-4,CASSPTGANEKLFF,TGCGCCAGCAGCCCGACAGGGGCTAATGAAAAACTGTTTTTT
TRBV7-9,.,.,TRBJ2-3,CASSFRNQGGTDTQYF,TGTGCCAGCAGCTTCCGAAACCAAGGGGGCACAGATACGCAGTATTTT
TRBV5-1,TRBD1,.,TRBJ1-1,CASSPVGQVMNTEAFF,TGCGCCAGCAGTCCGGTGGGACAGGTCATGAACACTGAAGCTTTCTTT
TRBV7-9,.,.,TRBJ2-5,CASSFKTIQETQYF,TGTGCCAGCAGCTTTAAGACTATCCAAGAGACCCAGTACTTC
TRBV18,.,.,TRBJ2-1,CASSPPLEEQFF,TGTGCCAGCTCACCACCGTTGGAGGAGCAGTTCTTC
TRBV7-9,.,.,TRBJ1-4,CASSLVESTNEKLFF,TGTGCCAGCAGCTTAGTAGAGTCAACTAATGAAAAACTGTTTTTT
TRBV19,.,.,TRBJ1-4,CASYGRGLTNEKLFF,TGTGCCAGTTATGGGAGGGGACTTACTAATGAAAAACTGTTTTTT
TRBV3-1/TRBV3-2,TRBD1,.,TRBJ1-1,CASSQESVGTGGTEAFF,TGTGCCAGCAGCCAAGAAAGTGTAGGGACAGGGGGAACTGAAGCTTTCTTT
TRBV19,.,.,TRBJ1-4,CASTQPGQLNEKLFF,TGTGCCAGTACCCAGCCGGGACAACTAAATGAAAAACTGTTTTTT
TRBV29-1,.,.,TRBJ1-5,CSTWRGGGCNQPQHF,TGCAGCACCTGGAGGGGAGGCGGGTGCAATCAGCCCCAGCATTTT
TRBV19,.,.,TRBJ2-5,CASSFGGVQETQYF,TGTGCCAGTAGTTTCGGGGGAGTCCAAGAGACCCAGTACTTC
TRBV5-8,.,once,TRBJ1-6,CASSLLPVSPLHF,TGTGCCAGCAGCCTCCTCCCCGTTTCACCCCTCCACTTT
TRBV6-5,.,.,TRBJ2-7,CASSYSVGSYEQYF,TGTGCCAGCAGTTACTCGGTCGGGTCCTACGAGCAGTACTTC
TRBV2,TRBD1,.,TRBJ1-1,CASSPGQGVPGNTEAFF,TGTGCCAGCAGTCCGGGACAGGGGGTACCAGGGAACACTGAAGCTTTCTTT
TRBV30,.,.,TRBJ1-2,CAWARRGREEYGYTF,TGTGCCTGGGCTAGACGGGGGAGGGAAGAATATGGCTACACCTTC
TRBV14,TRBD2,.,TRBJ2-5,CASSQAVAGGRRTQYF,TGTGCCAGCAGCCAAGCGGTAGCGGGGGGACGCCGGACCCAGTACTTC
TRBV5-4,TRBD2,.,TRBJ2-5,CASSTTKGRGNFQETQYF,TGTGCCAGCAGCACAACCAAGGGGAGGGGAAACTTCCAAGAGACCCAGTACTTC